The 24 T cell receptor beta chains below all came from one sample that was sequenced in a study of control samples from healthy donors and cancer patients. Only in-frame clones appear in the TCRdb table, and some are missing; sequencing was by immunoSEQ multiplex PCR. This sample has roughly 74,000 clones, with around 94% found just once. Material for sequencing was blood. Receptors originate from a woman younger than 35 in good health.

The chain links TRBV2 to TRBJ2-2; 10 nucleotides agree with TRBD2. The germline V gene encodes CDR1 SNHLY and CDR2 FYNNEI. CDR3 length: 16 residues. J gave up 7 bases and V 7 bases, and 12 bases lay outside the gene matches. Written as DNA, the CDR3 is TGTGCCAGCAACCTCCAGCGGGAGGGCCCGGGCGGGGAGCTGTTTTTT. Amino acids: CASNLQREGPGGELFF.

J is TRBJ2-5 and V is TRBV14, with TRBD2 as a possible D gene (5 bases). CDR3 size: 12 residues. CDR1 is SGHDN, CDR2 FVKESK, per germline. The V end lost 4 bases, the J end lost 5 bases, and 8 bases lay between the germline ends. The CDR3 is CASSRQRETQYF. CDR3 DNA: TGTGCCAGCAGCCGGCAGCGGGAGACCCAGTACTTC.

The chain employs TRBV4-3 and TRBJ2-7, with TRBD2 identical over 7 bases. Germline CDR1 and CDR2: LGHNA and YSLEER. The CDR3 loop spans 15 amino acids. The V segment lost 3 bases and the J segment 6 bases; nucleotides outside the gene matches: 11. CDR3 sequence: CASSQGGGLGSEQYF. Here the CDR3 DNA reads TGCGCCAGCAGCCAGGGGGGAGGACTAGGATCCGAGCAGTACTTC.

V and J are TRBV20-1 and TRBJ1-1; D is uncertain. Germline CDR1 and CDR2: DFQATT and SNEGSKA (reference sequence). This CDR3 is built from 12 residues. Trimming cost V 3 bases and J 4 bases, with 9 bases left between them. DNA of the CDR3: TGCAGTGCTAGTAGGCGGGGCACTGAAGCTTTCTTT. Its protein is CSASRRGTEAFF.

CDR3: CASRGLNNEQFF. The DNA of the CDR3 is TGTGCCAGCAGGGGACTGAACAATGAGCAGTTCTTC. V usage is TRBV6-5 and J usage is TRBJ2-1; D perhaps matches TRBD2 (6 bases). Germline V gene sequence: CDR1 MNHEY, CDR2 SVGAGI. The CDR3 has 12 amino acids. V was trimmed by 6 bases and J by 5 bases, leaving 8 bases between them.

CDR3 nucleotides: TGTGCCAGCAGCTTGGGGCCCACATACCAAGAGACCCAGTACTTC. It is translated as CASSLGPTYQETQYF. V usage is TRBV11-2 and J usage is TRBJ2-5; weak D call: TRBD1 (5 bases). CDR1 is SGHAT and CDR2 is FQNNGV in the germline V gene. V dropped 3 bases and J dropped 0 bases, with 11 bases sitting between them. The CDR3 consists of 15 residues.

With respect to this clone: Germline and junction disagree at one end, which may indicate a read error. The rearrangement links TRBV6-5 to TRBJ2-2; TRBD1 agrees at 7 bases. This CDR3 comprises 14 residues. Germline values: CDR1 MNHEY, CDR2 SVGAGI. The CDR3 here is CASGDSPNTGEPFF. In DNA form, the CDR3 reads TGTGCCAGCGGGGACAGCCCGAACACCGGGGAGCCGTTTTTT.

The chain recombines TRBV2 with TRBJ1-2, with unresolved D. Trimming took off 6 bases at V and 0 bases at J, with 17 bases between the two ends. Looked up from germline, CDR1 is SNHLY and CDR2 is FYNNEI. The CDR3 is 16 amino acids. The CDR3 reads CASSRTPGRANYGYTF. CDR3 coding DNA: TGTGCCAGCAGCCGGACTCCTGGGCGGGCTAACTATGGCTACACCTTC. Filled out from reference TRBV2 and TRBJ1-2, the complete variable domain reads EPEVTQTPSHQVTQMGQEVILRCVPISNHLYFYWYRQILGQKVEFLVSFYNNEISEKSEIFDDQFSVERPDGSNFTLKIRSTKLEDSAMYFCASSRTPGRANYGYTFGSGTRLTVV.

This clone was detected once. The V gene is TRBV27, the J gene TRBJ2-1; a possible D gene is TRBD2 (5 bases). V was clipped by 0 bases and J by 3 bases, with 12 bases between them. This CDR3 spans 16 amino acids. Germline CDR1 and CDR2: MNHEY and SMNVEV (reference sequence). This CDR3 is CASSLSPGSFYNEQFF. In DNA, the CDR3 is TGTGCCAGCAGTTTATCTCCGGGGTCCTTCTACAATGAGCAGTTCTTC.

The chain employs TRBV4-3 and TRBJ1-2, with 9 bases fitting TRBD1. Germline V gene data show CDR1 as LGHNA and CDR2 as YSLEER. V lost 2 bases to trimming and J lost 10 bases; unmatched junction nucleotides: 5. The CDR3 is made up of 13 amino acids. CDR3 sequence (DNA): TGCGCCAGCAGCCAACCGGGACAGGGCGTCTACACCTTC. Its protein is CASSQPGQGVYTF.

This clone was detected once. The CDR3 spells CASSPGGGGVLNEQFF. The CDR3 nucleotides are TGTGCCAGCTCCCCGGGGGGGGGAGGGGTTTTGAATGAGCAGTTCTTC. This chain joins TRBV5-6 and TRBJ2-1; 8 nucleotides align to TRBD2. CDR1 and CDR2 (germline): SGHDT, YYEEEE. The junction had 16 bases not matched to a gene; V was cut back by 7 bases and J by 7 bases. The CDR3 has 16 amino acids.

V gene TRBV28 combines with J gene TRBJ2-3, with TRBD2 matching over 11 bases. This CDR3 spans 15 amino acids. Germline values: CDR1 MDHEN, CDR2 SYDVKM. J lost 4 bases, V lost 8 bases, and 8 bases had no gene match. The CDR3 here is CASSGTSGRSDTQYF. The CDR3 DNA follows: TGTGCCAGCTCCGGGACTAGCGGAAGATCAGATACGCAGTATTTT. The entire variable domain, with the rest obtained from reference TRBV28 and TRBJ2-3, is as follows: DVKVTQSSRYLVKRTGEKVFLECVQDMDHENMFWYRQDPGLGLRLIYFSYDVKMKEKGDIPEGYSVSREKKERFSLILESASTNQTSMYLCASSGTSGRSDTQYFGPGTRLTVL.

The chain joins TRBV19 to TRBJ1-5; 9 bases line up with TRBD1. The ends lost 2 bases at V and 4 bases at J; junction bases unmatched: 9. The CDR3 runs 17 residues. In germline, CDR1 is LNHDA, CDR2 SQIVND (reference sequence). The CDR3 sequence is CASSILTGGALNQPQHF. Written as DNA, the CDR3 is TGTGCCAGTAGTATACTAACAGGGGGCGCGTTGAATCAGCCCCAGCATTTT.

The chain joins TRBV6-5 to TRBJ2-6; possibly TRBD1 for D (5 bases). CDR1 and CDR2 from the germline V gene are MNHEY and SVGAGI. The CDR3 totals 15 residues. V lost 6 bases to trimming and J lost 0 bases, with 9 bases between them. Here the CDR3 DNA reads TGTGCCAGCAGCAGCGACAGCTCTGGGGCCAACGTCCTGACTTTC. It is translated as CASSSDSSGANVLTF.

This chain uses TRBV7-2 with TRBJ1-1, with 8 nucleotides matching TRBD1. Germline-derived CDR1 and CDR2 are SGHTA and FQGNSA. The J segment lost 4 bases and the V segment lost 6 bases, leaving 7 bases of the junction unmatched. CDR3 length equals 14 residues. The CDR3 is CASSPQTGGTEAFF. For the CDR3, the DNA is TGTGCCAGCAGTCCTCAAACAGGGGGCACTGAAGCTTTCTTT.

Only one count was recorded for this clone. This chain connects TRBV6-2 or TRBV6-3 to TRBJ2-1, with 12 bases that match TRBD1. V dropped 2 bases and J dropped 4; count of bases not matched to a gene: 9. The CDR3 length is 18 residues. Per the germline V gene, CDR1 is MNHEY and CDR2 is SVGEGT. As DNA, the CDR3 is TGTGCCAGCAGTTACCCCCGGGACAGGGGGCTAGTTTACAATGAGCAGTTCTTC. Translation: CASSYPRDRGLVYNEQFF.

V and J are TRBV14 and TRBJ2-3; D possibly uses TRBD1 or TRBD2 (6 bases each). This CDR3 region has 18 residues. The V end was cut by 1 base, the J end by 4 bases, with 21 bases between. Germline CDR1 is SGHDN and CDR2 is FVKESK. The CDR3 sequence is CASSQAPPGALSADTQYF. The CDR3 region has the DNA TGTGCCAGCAGCCAAGCCCCCCCGGGGGCCCTTTCCGCAGATACGCAGTATTTT.

This rearrangement joins TRBV5-1 to TRBJ1-1; no firm D call. V gave up 3 bases and J gave up 3 bases, with 12 bases separating them. The length of the CDR3 is 14 residues. Germline values: CDR1 SGHRS, CDR2 YFSETQ. The CDR3 here is CASSSLGFDTEAFF. The CDR3 DNA follows: TGCGCCAGCAGCTCACTGGGGTTTGACACTGAAGCTTTCTTT. Drawing the rest from reference TRBV5-1 and TRBJ1-1, the complete variable domain is KAGVTQTPRYLIKTRGQQVTLSCSPISGHRSVSWYQQTPGQGLQFLFEYFSETQRNKGNFPGRFSGRQFSNSRSEMNVSTLELGDSALYLCASSSLGFDTEAFFGQGTRLTVV.

The chain couples TRBV2 to TRBJ2-7; a weak D match, TRBD1 (5 bases). This CDR3 has 14 amino acids. The ends were cut back, 8 bases at V and 7 bases at J, with 21 bases in the middle. From germline, CDR1 is SNHLY and CDR2 FYNNEI. The CDR3 loop reads CASVLVDSSTEQYF. The DNA for the CDR3 is TGTGCCAGCGTTTTAGTTGACAGCTCCACAGAGCAGTACTTC.

The chain recombines TRBV29-1 with TRBJ2-3; tentative D call: TRBD1 (6 bases). CDR3 length: 12 residues. The V gene's germline CDR1 is SQVTM and CDR2 ANQGSEA. Deletions cut 4 bases from V and 1 base from J, with 6 bases between. The CDR3 loop reads CSVGTGTDTQYF. The CDR3 DNA reads as TGCAGCGTTGGGACAGGCACAGATACGCAGTATTTT.

This clone was detected once. Additional DNA sequences in this sample encode the identical CDR3. The genes are TRBV5-1 and TRBJ1-5; no firm D call. The CDR3 extends over 14 amino acids. The germline V gene has CDR1 SGHRS and CDR2 YFSETQ. Trimming left V 4 bases short and J 4 bases short, with 12 bases between. CDR3 nucleotide sequence: TGCGCCAGCAGCACGGAAGGTGGGAATCAGCCCCAGCATTTT. It codes for CASSTEGGNQPQHF.

This clone was seen just once. The chain joins TRBV3-1 (or the pseudogene TRBV3-2) to TRBJ2-1; D uncertain. With 2 bases removed from V and 4 bases from J, the gap between germline ends came to 6 bases. The CDR3 sequence is 13 residues long. Germline CDR1 and CDR2: LGHDT and YNNKEL (reference sequence). CDR3 loop: CASSQMPYNEQFF. The CDR3 DNA follows: TGTGCCAGCAGCCAAATGCCTTACAATGAGCAGTTCTTC.

As DNA, the CDR3 is TGTGCCAGCTCCGGGACTAGCGGGAGGACCTACAATGAGCAGTTCTTC. Translated, it gives CASSGTSGRTYNEQFF. The genes are TRBV9 and TRBJ2-1; the match to TRBD2 covers 15 bases. Germline V gene data show CDR1 as SGDLS and CDR2 as YYNGEE. The CDR3 spans 16 residues. The V segment lost 7 bases and the J segment 2 bases; nucleotides outside the gene matches: 4.

The chain carries TRBV24-1 and TRBJ1-1; D remains ambiguous. V shed 5 bases and J shed 2 bases, with 5 bases lying between them. Germline-derived CDR1 and CDR2 are KGHDR and SFDVKD. This CDR3 is 12 amino acids long. DNA for the CDR3: TGTGCCACCAGTGGGGGAAACACTGAAGCTTTCTTT. Translating it yields CATSGGNTEAFF.